Listed below are T cell receptor beta chains from one sample, sequenced in a study of T cell repertoires in cytomegalovirus infection. TCRdb ran MiXCR on the reads and lists one entry per CDR3 protein. The table includes approximately 500,000 distinct CDR3 sequences, approximately 15% detected once. Sequenced input: CD8+ T cells from PBMCs. The receptors were gathered from a human donor in good health (CMV status not recorded). Some clones in this sample may be carry-over from other donors' samples. CDR3s include the opening cysteine and the closing phenylalanine or tryptophan. The D gene is left open where the match is weak. Size tells how often a clone was seen (once, few, many) or the class of an expanded clone, and some rows leave it out.

TRBV28	few	.	TRBJ1-5	TGTGCCAGCAGCCCCGGACTGACAAGCAATCAGCCCCAGCATTTT	CASSPGLTSNQPQHF
TRBV5-1	.	.	TRBJ2-6	TGCGCCAGCAGCTCGACAGGAGCTTCTGGGGCCAACGTCCTGACTTTC	CASSSTGASGANVLTF
TRBV10-3	many	.	TRBJ2-7	TGTGCCATCAGCGTAGAACCTACTAGCTACGAGCAGTACTTC	CAISVEPTSYEQYF
TRBV7-9	.	TRBD2	TRBJ2-1	TGTGCCAGCAGTAGACTAGCGGGAACGTACAATGAGCAGTTCTTC	CASSRLAGTYNEQFF
TRBV7-9	.	.	TRBJ1-4	TGTGCCAGCAGAAACAGGGCGTATGAAAAACTGTTTTTT	CASRNRAYEKLFF
TRBV6-6	few	.	TRBJ1-1	TGTGCCAGCAGTTCCATCCTTCCTGGACGGCGACCCAAGGCGTACACTGAAGCTTTCTTT	CASSSILPGRRPKAYTEAFF
TRBV7-6	many	.	TRBJ2-1	TGTGCCAGCCTGGGGGGCGGAAATGAGCAGTTCTTC	CASLGGGNEQFF
TRBV2	many	TRBD1	TRBJ2-5	TGTGCCAGCAGCGACAGGGAAGAGACCCAGTACTTC	CASSDREETQYF
TRBV4-1	few	.	TRBJ1-1	TGCGCCAGCAGCCCCTCGACGGGGAACACTGAAGCTTTCTTT	CASSPSTGNTEAFF
TRBV4-1	.	TRBD1	TRBJ2-7	TGCGCCAGCAGCCAAGTGGACAGGGGCTACGAGCAGTACTTC	CASSQVDRGYEQYF
TRBV7-6	many	TRBD1	TRBJ1-1	TGTGCCGGCAGCCCTCATCAGGGGGCCGACACTGAAGCTTTCTTT	CAGSPHQGADTEAFF
TRBV9	.	.	TRBJ1-1	TGTGCCAGCAGCGTAGGGGGCCTGGGGGAGACTGAAGCTTTCTTT	CASSVGGLGETEAFF
TRBV19	.	.	TRBJ1-1	TGTGCCAGTAGTATAGAGCAACTCGGCTATAACACTGAAGCTTTCTTT	CASSIEQLGYNTEAFF
TRBV4-1	.	TRBD1	TRBJ2-7	TGCGCCAGCAGCGTCCGGACAGGGTTCTCCGACGAGCAGTACTTC	CASSVRTGFSDEQYF
TRBV6-5	.	.	TRBJ1-2	TGTGCCAGCAGTTACGTGGACAGCCTCTATGGCTACACCTTC	CASSYVDSLYGYTF
TRBV23-1	few	TRBD2	TRBJ2-5	TGCGCCAGCAGCCTAAGCGGGAGGAAGACCCAGTACTTC	CASSLSGRKTQYF
TRBV7-6	.	TRBD1	TRBJ2-3	TGTGCCAGCAGCCCCCGGACAGGAACAGATACGCAGTATTTT	CASSPRTGTDTQYF
TRBV5-6	.	TRBD1	TRBJ2-7	TGTGCCTCCGGGACAGGGGGTTACGAGCAGTACTTC	CASGTGGYEQYF